The T cell receptor beta chain under discussion was sequenced for a study of CD8 T cells in ankylosing spondylitis. Study observations and caveats: Blood of patients with ankylosing spondylitis appeared to be characterized by a TCR beta motif of eight highly homologous variants. Reportedly, significant enrichment of disease-linked clones occurred in matched ankylosing spondylitis synovial fluid. In peripheral blood, disease-linked CD8+ clones occurred at relatively low frequencies.

The germline CDR1 and CDR2 sequences are SGHTA and FQGNSA. This CDR3 has 14 amino acids. Deletions cut 1 base from V and 5 bases from J, with 11 bases between. Quantitative 5'-RACE was performed with molecular barcodes, and it yielded the TCR beta libraries. One entry per CDR3 protein results from TCRdb running MiXCR on the 5' RACE reads. The table shows about 400,000 distinct CDR3 sequences, with approximately 20% occurring only once. On this clonotype itself: The antigen is not known.

Sequenced: blood, either unsorted or a sorted T cell fraction (not recorded which). The chain uses TRBV7-2 and TRBJ2-5; D not certain. This TCR was recovered from a male donor with ankylosing spondylitis. The CDR3 bases are TGTGCCAGCAGCTTAGGGGCTCGTCCGGAGACCCAGTACTTC. Encoded protein: CASSLGARPETQYF.